This TCR beta chain was documented in a study of human T cells and chemical hapten exposure. Study background: Sensitization was performed using 2% DPC on a roughly 2 cm by roughly 2 cm upper inner arm skin site. Study results and limitations: Patch test score was positively correlated with the counts of PT1 expanded TCRs.

CDR3 length: 13 residues. Germline V gene lookup returns CDR1 MGHDK and CDR2 SYGVNS. V shed 3 bases and J shed 4 bases, with 9 bases lying between them. The study's library attached unique molecular identifiers to single cDNA molecules. TCRdb analysed the RACE reads with MiXCR anew, one entry per CDR3 protein. The sample has 35,000 to 50,000 distinct CDR3 sequences; 9.5% to 10% are singletons. Regarding this clonotype: Its target is unknown.

Time point defined: patch test 2, 6 weeks after DPC sensitization. Treatment denoted: therapeutic diphenylcyclopropenone sensitization with weekly scalp DPC. Extraction of total RNA was performed on unfractionated whole blood. The TCR was taken from a woman aged 25-40 years with alopecia areata. Some clones in this sample may be carry-over from other donors' samples. Sequences were derived from whole blood, sampled in connection with sensitization to the hapten diphenylcyclopropenone (DPC). The chain combines TRBV25-1 with TRBJ2-5, with D maybe TRBD1 (6 bases). The CDR3 loop is CASSEWGRETQYF. The CDR3 bases are TGTGCCAGCAGTGAGTGGGGGCGAGAGACCCAGTACTTC. Looking up the rest from reference TRBV25-1 and TRBJ2-5 gives the full variable domain: EADIYQTPRYLVIGTGKKITLECSQTMGHDKMYWYQQDPGMELHLIHYSYGVNSTEKGDLSSESTVSRIRTEHFPLTLESARPSHTSQYLCASSEWGRETQYFGPGTRLLVL.